This T cell receptor (beta chain) emerged from a study of cytomegalovirus exposure and HLA in healthy donors. Study-level background: An earlier analysis found some 100 million unique TCR beta sequences from 150 million to 200 million T cells. General study results and limits: It was 164 TCR beta chains that were listed as cytomegalovirus-associated. According to a later analysis, donors in an Asian-associated ancestry cluster reportedly had fewer N-insertions than the roughly 720-donor mean.

The study ran its PCR with 60 Vbeta and 13 Jbeta primers. The assay was immunoSEQ multiplex PCR, and TCRdb's table has in-frame clones only and misses some. The data show 100,000 or so clones, 10% to 15% seen once. Notes on this clone: Its matching antigen is unknown.

Losses at the gene ends were 2 bases for V and 0 bases for J; bases not matched to a gene: 3. Germline CDR1 is MNHNY and CDR2 is SVGAGI (reference sequence). CDR3 length: 15 residues. The V and J genes are TRBV6-6 and TRBJ1-1; TRBD1 matches 7 bases. The receptor was isolated from a man in his forties in good health and CMV-seropositive. The sample was PBMCs. Here the CDR3 reads CASSYGDRLNTEAFF. DNA of the CDR3: TGTGCCAGCAGTTACGGGGACAGATTGAACACTGAAGCTTTCTTT.